The next 27 T cell receptor beta chains were all read from a single sample in a study of blood T cell repertoires in COVID-19. The assay was immunoSEQ multiplex PCR, and TCRdb's table has in-frame clones only and misses some. Altogether a few hundred thousand clones are present, approximately 88% being singletons, with the ten largest covering 5.5% to 8%. The sample was peripheral blood. The source of these receptors is a woman in her 30s who had recovered from COVID-19.

DNA of the CDR3: TGCGCCAGCAGTTATAGCCCCGCCGGCTATGGCTACACCTTC. Translated, it gives CASSYSPAGYGYTF. This rearrangement joins TRBV5-1 to TRBJ1-2; D remains ambiguous. The CDR3 is made up of 14 amino acids. CDR1 SGHRS and CDR2 YFSETQ come from the germline V gene. Trimming removed 5 bases at V and 4 bases at J, with 15 bases between.

The chain is built from TRBV28 and TRBJ2-3; tentative D call: TRBD2 (6 bases). Germline V lookup: CDR1 MDHEN, CDR2 SYDVKM. With 7 bases removed from V and 0 bases from J, the gap between germline ends came to 20 bases. This CDR3 has 17 amino acids. The CDR3 protein is CASIPGDFLASTDTQYF. The DNA for the CDR3 is TGTGCCAGCATCCCCGGGGACTTCTTGGCTAGCACAGATACGCAGTATTTT.

This chain joins TRBV20-1 and TRBJ2-5; D is undetermined. This CDR3 region has 13 residues. Germline V gene sequence: CDR1 DFQATT, CDR2 SNEGSKA (reference sequence). V lost 3 bases and J 4 bases, leaving 12 bases between the germline ends. The CDR3 DNA follows: TGCAGTGCTAGTCTCCTAACCGGAGAGACCCAGTACTTC. Translation gives CSASLLTGETQYF.

The gene calls are TRBV30 and TRBJ1-1, with D possibly being TRBD1 (5 bases). Germline V gene data show CDR1 as GTSNPN and CDR2 as SVGIG (reference sequence). Trimming removed 4 bases at V and 1 base at J, with 13 bases between. The CDR3 length is 14 residues. The CDR3 loop reads CAWTPDTENTEAFF. The CDR3 nucleotides are TGTGCCTGGACTCCGGACACCGAGAACACTGAAGCTTTCTTT.

The CDR3 DNA follows: TGTGCCAGCAGTGAGGAGGGCACTAATGAAAAACTGTTTTTT. It translates to CASSEEGTNEKLFF. V is TRBV2 and J is TRBJ1-4; D is uncertain. This CDR3 has 14 residues. Germline CDR1 is SNHLY and CDR2 is FYNNEI. Trimming removed 3 bases at V and 2 bases at J, with 7 bases between.

The gene calls are TRBV4-1 and TRBJ2-7, with D perhaps TRBD1 (6 bases). The germline gives CDR1 MGHRA, CDR2 YSYEKL. This CDR3 is 16 amino acids long. V lost 1 base and J 4 bases, leaving 17 bases between the germline ends. As DNA, the CDR3 is TGCGCCAGCAGCCAAGGTGTTGAGACAGGATTATACGAGCAGTACTTC. Protein product: CASSQGVETGLYEQYF.

There are a few counts of this clone. V gene TRBV28 combines with J gene TRBJ1-2; D not certain. Germline CDR1 and CDR2: MDHEN and SYDVKM. The length of the CDR3 is 14 residues. V lost 5 bases and J 5 bases, leaving 15 bases between the germline ends. The CDR3 region is CASSISGAAYGYTF. As DNA, the CDR3 is TGTGCCAGCAGTATATCAGGTGCTGCTTATGGCTACACCTTC.

CDR3 nucleotide sequence: TGTGCCAGTAGTATTACCCCGGGACAGATGAACACTGAAGCTTTCTTT. Its translation is CASSITPGQMNTEAFF. V is TRBV19 and J is TRBJ1-1, with 7 nucleotides matching TRBD1. Germline V CDR1 and CDR2: LNHDA, SQIVND (reference sequence). The CDR3 extends over 16 amino acids. V shed 3 bases, J shed 0 bases, and the junction held 7 bases outside the gene matches.

V and J are TRBV5-1 and TRBJ1-2, with TRBD1 matching over 8 bases. The germline gives CDR1 SGHRS, CDR2 YFSETQ. The V and J ends lost 4 bases and 4 bases, in that order; junction bases with no gene match: 6. The CDR3 has 14 amino acids. CDR3 nucleotides: TGCGCCAGCAGCACGGACAGGGCCGGCTATGGCTACACCTTC. Translation gives CASSTDRAGYGYTF.

This clone showed up just a few times. The gene calls are TRBV9 and TRBJ2-7; 7 bases line up with TRBD1. The CDR3 spans 14 residues. Germline V gene data show CDR1 as SGDLS and CDR2 as YYNGEE. V lost 4 bases to trimming and J lost 2 bases; unmatched junction nucleotides: 6. The CDR3 DNA reads as TGTGCCAGCAGCCCCCTCGGGACAGCCTACGAGCAGTACTTC. It specifies CASSPLGTAYEQYF.

This clone occurred once. The chain employs TRBV2 and TRBJ1-6, with a possible D match to TRBD1 (6 bases). Germline loops: CDR1 SNHLY, CDR2 FYNNEI. This CDR3 contains 14 residues. Trimming stripped 5 bases from V and 7 bases from J, with 12 bases between. The CDR3 DNA reads TGTGCCAGCAGTCCTAGGCAGGGGAATTCACCCCTCCACTTT. Translating gives CASSPRQGNSPLHF.

This clone was recorded many times. This chain uses TRBV21-1 with TRBJ1-2; the DNA was not used to check the table's D call, TRBD1. TRBV21-1 is deemed a pseudogene. The CDR3 has 15 residues. CDR3 region: CASSKPGQSNYGYTF. DNA of the CDR3: TGTGCCAGCAGCAAGCCCGGACAGTCTAACTATGGCTACACCTTC.

The rearrangement links TRBV24-1 to TRBJ1-1; weak D call: TRBD1 (6 bases). The V end was cut by 4 bases, the J end by 7 bases, with 12 bases between. This CDR3 is 13 amino acids long. From germline, CDR1 is KGHDR and CDR2 SFDVKD. The CDR3 sequence is CATSDKGQLEAFF. CDR3 nucleotides: TGTGCCACCAGTGACAAGGGACAACTTGAAGCTTTCTTT.

The rearrangement links TRBV4-3 to TRBJ2-7; 8 bases are a match to TRBD2. V gave up 4 bases and J gave up 4 bases; unmatched junction bases: 12. CDR1 and CDR2 (germline): LGHNA, YSLEER. The CDR3 runs to 16 residues. CDR3 loop: CASSPVGGGGTYEQYF. CDR3 DNA: TGCGCCAGCAGCCCGGTGGGTGGCGGGGGGACGTACGAGCAGTACTTC.

The chain employs TRBV10-3 and TRBJ2-6; D might be TRBD1 (5 bases). This CDR3 has 14 residues. The V end was cut by 2 bases, the J end by 8 bases, with 10 bases between. CDR1 and CDR2 (germline): ENHRY, SYGVKD. CDR3 sequence: CAISEPQGTNVLTF. CDR3 bases: TGTGCCATCAGTGAGCCCCAGGGTACCAACGTCCTGACTTTC.

This clone was seen more than once but under ten times. This chain links TRBV7-9 with TRBJ1-3; D gene uncertain. The CDR3 spans 13 residues. Germline lookup yields CDR1 SEHNR and CDR2 FQNEAQ (reference sequence). The V gene lost 6 bases and the J gene lost 3 bases, with 9 bases spanning the gap. CDR3 DNA: TGTGCCAGCAGTACTATCTTTGGAAACACCATATATTTT. As protein: CASSTIFGNTIYF.

This sequence joins TRBV29-1 and TRBJ2-6; D is unclear. The CDR3 runs to 17 residues. V dropped 0 bases and J dropped 0 bases, with 12 bases sitting between them. In germline, CDR1 is SQVTM, CDR2 ANQGSEA. The DNA for the CDR3 is TGCAGCGTTGAAGATCAAGTCAGTCACTCTGGGGCCAACGTCCTGACTTTC. The encoded protein is CSVEDQVSHSGANVLTF.

This clone came up once. The chain couples TRBV10-3 to TRBJ1-2; a weak D match, TRBD1 (5 bases). V was clipped by 4 bases and J by 4 bases, with 13 bases between them. From germline, CDR1 is ENHRY and CDR2 SYGVKD. The CDR3 has 14 residues. Here the CDR3 DNA reads TGTGCCATCAGTGGGCAGGGATGGGGCTATGGCTACACCTTC. Translated, it gives CAISGQGWGYGYTF.

The chain is built from TRBV28 and TRBJ1-2; maybe TRBD1 (6 bases). This CDR3 contains 14 residues. V lost 7 bases, J lost 4 bases, and 16 bases lay in between. Germline V gene data show CDR1 as MDHEN and CDR2 as SYDVKM. CDR3 sequence (DNA): TGTGCCAGCACCCTACAGGGTTCTAGCTATGGCTACACCTTC. As protein: CASTLQGSSYGYTF.

The chain links TRBV25-1 to TRBJ2-7; 11 bases are a match to TRBD1. V gave up 4 bases and J gave up 4 bases; unmatched junction bases: 6. Per germline, CDR1 MGHDK and CDR2 SYGVNS. The CDR3 is 15 residues long. CDR3 amino acids: CASSGPGDRGYEQYF. The DNA of the CDR3 is TGTGCCAGCAGTGGGCCTGGGGACAGGGGGTACGAGCAGTACTTC.

V usage is TRBV10-3 and J usage is TRBJ1-4, with TRBD1 identical over 7 bases. This CDR3 is built from 14 residues. Germline V gene data show CDR1 as ENHRY and CDR2 as SYGVKD. The trim removed 5 bases at V and 3 bases at J, leaving 3 bases unmatched. The CDR3 spells CAISKTGSNEKLFF. The CDR3 DNA is TGTGCCATCAGTAAGACAGGGTCTAATGAAAAACTGTTTTTT.

The chain joins TRBV4-3 to TRBJ1-2; D remains unclear. CDR3 length: 13 amino acids. The germline gives CDR1 LGHNA, CDR2 YSLEER. V dropped 0 bases and J dropped 6 bases, with 8 bases sitting between them. Here the CDR3 reads CASSQEERDGYTF. CDR3 nucleotide sequence: TGCGCCAGCAGCCAAGAGGAGAGAGATGGCTACACCTTC.

This chain uses TRBV7-3 with TRBJ2-1, with no clear D. This CDR3 is 13 amino acids long. Deletions cut 1 base from V and 7 bases from J, with 8 bases between. Germline assignment: CDR1 SGHTA and CDR2 FQGTGA. As DNA, the CDR3 is TGTGCCAGCAGCTTAAGGCGCGGAAATGAGCAGTTCTTC. Its protein is CASSLRRGNEQFF.

V and J are TRBV7-2 and TRBJ1-1; a possible D gene is TRBD1 (5 bases). Germline CDR1 is SGHTA and CDR2 is FQGNSA. The germline V and J ends were trimmed by 2 bases and 7 bases, with 20 bases remaining between them. This CDR3 is 16 amino acids long. CDR3 sequence (DNA): TGTGCCAGCAGCTTACGGCCCACAGGCCGGGGGTATGAAGCTTTCTTT. It encodes CASSLRPTGRGYEAFF.

This clone was detected ten times or more. The V gene is TRBV13, the J gene TRBJ1-1, with 8 bases lining up with TRBD1. The CDR3 length is 15 residues. Germline CDR1 reads PRHDT; CDR2 reads FYEKMQ (reference sequence). With V trimmed by 5 bases and J by 1 base, 6 bases remained unmatched. CDR3 residues: CASSVTGAGNTEAFF. CDR3 in DNA: TGTGCCAGCAGCGTGACAGGGGCAGGGAACACTGAAGCTTTCTTT. Full variable domain (outside the CDR3, taken from reference TRBV13 and TRBJ1-1): AAGVIQSPRHLIKEKRETATLKCYPIPRHDTVYWYQQGPGQDPQFLISFYEKMQSDKGSIPDRFSAQQFSDYHSELNMSSLELGDSALYFCASSVTGAGNTEAFFGQGTRLTVV.

The chain has TRBV7-9 and TRBJ2-7; 7 nucleotides match TRBD1. The germline V gene has CDR1 SEHNR and CDR2 FQNEAQ (reference sequence). V lost 5 bases to trimming and J lost 6 bases; unmatched junction nucleotides: 10. CDR3 length: 14 residues. In DNA, the CDR3 is TGTGCCAGCAGCAGTGGACAGGCCTGGGCCGAGCAGTACTTC. Translating it yields CASSSGQAWAEQYF.

This rearrangement joins TRBV5-6 to TRBJ2-7; 7 bases are shared with TRBD1. Germline loops: CDR1 SGHDT, CDR2 YYEEEE. Trimming removed 5 bases from V and 1 base from J; junction bases left unmatched: 3. The CDR3 loop spans 13 amino acids. CDR3 residues: CASRQGTSYEQYF. In DNA, the CDR3 is TGTGCCAGCAGACAGGGGACATCCTACGAGCAGTACTTC. The full variable domain, in which reference TRBV5-6 and TRBJ2-7 provide the parts outside the CDR3, is DAGVTQSPTHLIKTRGQQVTLRCSPKSGHDTVSWYQQALGQGPQFIFQYYEEEERQRGNFPDRFSGHQFPNYSSELNVNALLLGDSALYLCASRQGTSYEQYFGPGTRLTVT.